The next 20 T cell receptor beta chains were all read from a single sample in a study of T-cell reconstitution after alpha-beta-depleted transplantation in children. The TCRbeta library was prepared with unique molecular identifiers. TCRdb called the PCR reads again in MiXCR, with one record for every CDR3 protein. Of roughly 150,000 distinct CDR3 sequences detected, 11% appear once; the ten largest clones hold about 12%. The sequenced sample was PBMCs, obtained before TCRalphabeta/CD19-depleted stem cell transplant. These receptors all come from a boy aged 2 to 9 with acute myeloid leukemia, due to receive a stem cell transplant.

This clonotype was found many times. The rearrangement links TRBV5-5 to TRBJ1-5; D remains unclear. This CDR3 is 15 amino acids long. Trimming shortened V by 1 base and J by 1 base, and 9 bases separated the two germline ends. Germline loops: CDR1 SGHKS, CDR2 YYEKEE (reference sequence). This CDR3 reads CASSLIPMSNQPQHF. In DNA, the CDR3 is TGTGCCAGCAGCTTGATTCCGATGAGCAATCAGCCCCAGCATTTT.

This clonotype was counted many times. V usage is TRBV7-9 and J usage is TRBJ1-1; 7 bases are a match to TRBD1. The V segment lost 4 bases and the J segment 5 bases; nucleotides outside the gene matches: 7. The CDR3 has 14 amino acids. CDR1 and CDR2 (germline): SEHNR, FQNEAQ (reference sequence). CDR3 in amino acids: CASSSRQGGTEAFF. The CDR3 nucleotides are TGTGCCAGCAGCTCCCGACAGGGAGGGACTGAAGCTTTCTTT.

There are many counts of this clonotype. The rearrangement joins TRBV6-5 to TRBJ2-7; D gene ambiguous. The CDR3 loop spans 14 amino acids. The V gene lost 0 bases and the J gene lost 2 bases, with 8 bases spanning the gap. CDR1 and CDR2 (germline): MNHEY, SVGAGI. DNA of the CDR3: TGTGCCAGCAGTTACTCCCCCGCGGCCTACGAGCAGTACTTC. Translated, it gives CASSYSPAAYEQYF.

The J gene is TRBJ2-7, the V gene TRBV28; D gene ambiguous. Germline V gives CDR1 MDHEN, CDR2 SYDVKM. V was shortened by 5 bases and J by 4 bases, with 9 bases between the two germline ends. This CDR3 has 12 residues. The CDR3 here is CASSPARYEQYF. The CDR3 nucleotides read TGTGCCAGCAGTCCAGCCAGGTACGAGCAGTACTTC.

This clonotype has a count of ten or more. The gene calls are TRBV27 and TRBJ1-2, with D perhaps TRBD1 (5 bases). The CDR3 sequence is 14 residues long. Germline lookup yields CDR1 MNHEY and CDR2 SMNVEV (reference sequence). V was cut by 0 bases and J by 2 bases, with 7 bases left in between. The CDR3 sequence is CASSLSHRNYGYTF. The CDR3, as DNA: TGTGCCAGCAGTTTATCGCACAGGAACTATGGCTACACCTTC.

Notes on this clonotype: This sequence may be a read error, since a much larger clone differs from it by one base. This rearrangement joins TRBV28 to TRBJ2-1, with 8 bases aligning to TRBD2. Trimming cost V 8 bases and J 12 bases; bases outside gene matches: 9. This CDR3 is 12 amino acids long. CDR1 is MDHEN, CDR2 SYDVKM, per germline. The CDR3 DNA is TGTGCCAGCGGTCTAGCGGGCTATGTGCAGTTCTTC. Residues: CASGLAGYVQFF.

Many counts were recorded for this clonotype. The V call is TRBV18, the J call TRBJ2-1; D is ambiguous. The germline CDR1 and CDR2 sequences are KGHSH and LQKENI. Trimming shortened V by 0 bases and J by 3 bases, and 0 bases separated the two germline ends. CDR3 length: 12 amino acids. The CDR3 nucleotides read TGTGCCAGCTCACCACCCTACAATGAGCAGTTCTTC. As protein: CASSPPYNEQFF.

This clonotype has a count of ten or more. The gene calls are TRBV4-1 and TRBJ1-5; D gene unclear. Per germline, CDR1 MGHRA and CDR2 YSYEKL. The germline V and J ends were trimmed by 3 bases and 2 bases, with 14 bases remaining between them. The CDR3 has 16 amino acids. Here the CDR3 reads CASSQKLLARNQPQHF. The CDR3 DNA is TGCGCCAGCAGCCAGAAACTGTTGGCCCGCAATCAGCCCCAGCATTTT.

This clonotype was recorded many times. The rearrangement links TRBV18 to TRBJ2-1; D uncertain. From germline, CDR1 is KGHSH and CDR2 LQKENI. The CDR3 has 13 residues. Trimming removed 4 bases from V and 7 bases from J, with 11 bases in between. This CDR3 is CASSLFEENEQFF. The CDR3 DNA is TGTGCCAGCTCACTTTTCGAGGAAAATGAGCAGTTCTTC.

This clonotype appeared many times. The rearrangement uses TRBV28 and TRBJ2-7, with a tentative D call TRBD1 (6 bases). The CDR3 runs to 14 residues. Germline values: CDR1 MDHEN, CDR2 SYDVKM. V was shortened by 3 bases and J by 0 bases, with 9 bases between the two germline ends. CDR3 nucleotide sequence: TGTGCCAGCAGTTTCGGACAGCCCTCCTACGAGCAGTACTTC. This codes for CASSFGQPSYEQYF.

Concerning this clonotype itself: The CDR3 does not close with the conserved phenylalanine or tryptophan, likely indicating a read error. The chain is built from TRBV5-1 and TRBJ2-6, with 9 bases matching TRBD2. CDR3 size: 19 residues. Germline V gives CDR1 SGHRS, CDR2 YFSETQ. DNA of the CDR3: TGCGCCAGCAGCCATCGACCTAGCGGGGACCACTCTGGGACCAACGTCCTGACTTCC. Its protein is CASSHRPSGDHSGTNVLTS.

On this clonotype: A much larger clonotype is one base distant, so this may be a read error. In DNA, the CDR3 is TGTTCCAGCAGCCCGACCGGGACTAAGGGGGAGCTGTTTTTT. It codes for CSSSPTGTKGELFF. The V and J genes are TRBV9 and TRBJ2-2; 7 nucleotides align to TRBD2. Germline V gives CDR1 SGDLS, CDR2 YYNGEE. This CDR3 has 14 residues.

This clonotype was picked up many times. This chain links TRBV7-9 with TRBJ2-2; the D is unclear. Trimming took off 5 bases at V and 3 bases at J, with 16 bases between the two ends. The CDR3 is 16 amino acids. Per germline, CDR1 SEHNR and CDR2 FQNEAQ (reference sequence). The CDR3 loop reads CASSPVTRSDTGELFF. The DNA for the CDR3 is TGTGCCAGCAGCCCCGTCACGCGGTCGGACACCGGGGAGCTGTTTTTT.

This clonotype was observed at least ten times. V and J are TRBV29-1 and TRBJ2-4; D ambiguous. The CDR3 is made up of 13 amino acids. Trimming took off 6 bases at V and 0 bases at J, with 9 bases between the two ends. The germline V gene encodes CDR1 SQVTM and CDR2 ANQGSEA. The CDR3 spells CSVVDLAKNIQYF. CDR3 coding DNA: TGCAGCGTCGTGGATCTAGCCAAAAACATTCAGTACTTC. Using reference TRBV29-1 and TRBJ2-4 for the parts outside the CDR3, the full variable domain is SAVISQKPSRDICQRGTSLTIQCQVDSQVTMMFWYRQQPGQSLTLIATANQGSEATYESGFVIDKFPISRPNLTFSTLTVSNMSPEDSSIYLCSVVDLAKNIQYFGAGTRLSVL.

This clonotype was counted at least ten times. V is TRBV6-1 and J is TRBJ2-3, with TRBD2 matching 13 bases. The CDR3 has 15 amino acids. J gave up 4 bases and V 6 bases, and 4 bases lay outside the gene matches. The germline V gene has CDR1 MNHNS and CDR2 SASEGT. This CDR3 reads CASSGLAGDADTQYF. The CDR3 DNA follows: TGTGCCAGCAGCGGACTAGCGGGAGACGCAGATACGCAGTATTTT.

As regards this clonotype: Just one base apart from a much larger clone, this may be a read error. The chain is built from TRBV7-9 and TRBJ1-2, with D perhaps matching TRBD1 (6 bases). This CDR3 spans 15 amino acids. Germline lookup yields CDR1 SEHNR and CDR2 FQNEAQ (reference sequence). This CDR3 reads CASSFTGLINYGYPF. The CDR3 coding sequence is TGTGCCAGCAGCTTTACAGGGCTGATTAACTATGGCTACCCCTTC.

In this sample, this clonotype turned up many times. The chain is built from TRBV6-5 and TRBJ1-1; 8 nucleotides align to TRBD1. The V and J ends lost 2 bases and 10 bases, in that order; junction bases with no gene match: 6. This CDR3 has 13 amino acids. Germline V lookup: CDR1 MNHEY, CDR2 SVGAGI. CDR3 region: CASSYLTGEGAFF. The CDR3, as DNA: TGTGCCAGCAGTTACCTGACAGGGGAAGGAGCTTTCTTT.

This clonotype has more than one count but fewer than ten. The rearrangement uses TRBV7-2 and TRBJ1-2, with 7 bases lining up with TRBD1. CDR1 is SGHTA and CDR2 is FQGNSA in the germline V gene. This CDR3 has 15 residues. After removal of 5 bases from V and 5 bases from J, the junction contained 11 bases not matched to a gene. DNA for the CDR3: TGTGCCAGCAGCCAACCGGGACAGTCACATTATGGCTACACCTTC. Amino acid sequence: CASSQPGQSHYGYTF.

Ten or more counts support this clonotype. V gene TRBV6-1 combines with J gene TRBJ2-5, with TRBD2 matching over 8 bases. This CDR3 spans 15 amino acids. Per germline, CDR1 MNHNS and CDR2 SASEGT. J was trimmed by 4 bases and V by 6 bases; bases with no gene match: 10. In DNA form, the CDR3 reads TGTGCCAGCAGGGAGTTAGACCGGGGGGGAGAGACCCAGTACTTC. Amino acids: CASRELDRGGETQYF.

A remark on this clonotype: A much more abundant neighbour one base away suggests this may be a read error. The J gene is TRBJ2-7, the V gene TRBV20-1; 9 nucleotides match TRBD2. The length of the CDR3 is 13 residues. Germline V gene lookup returns CDR1 DFQATT and CDR2 SNEGSKA (reference sequence). With 6 bases clipped from V and 2 bases from J, the junction kept 5 bases outside the gene matches. The CDR3 reads CSALAGTTYEQYF. DNA of the CDR3: TGCAGTGCCCTAGCGGGGACTACCTACGAGCAGTACTTC.